The 6 T cell receptor beta chains in this list originate from one sample, sequenced in a study of blood T cell repertoires in COVID-19. Here immunoSEQ multiplex PCR was the method, and the copy in TCRdb shows in-frame clones only, minus some. The sample lists more than 95,000 clones, nearly 90% occurring once. The sequencing sample was made of peripheral blood. The receptors come from a man aged 50-60 years in a cohort sampled during active COVID-19.

The rearrangement uses TRBV21-1 and TRBJ2-7; the D call TRBD1 from the table was never checked on the DNA. TRBV21-1 is a known pseudogene. The CDR3 spans 13 residues. The CDR3 loop reads CASSNCTGYEQYV. The DNA of the CDR3 is TGTGCCAGCAGCAATTGTACAGGCTACGAGCAGTACGTC.

A few counts support this clone. The CDR3 DNA follows: TGTGCCAGCAGCCCGAAGGTCGGGACAGGGGGCCTACAGCCCCAGCATTTT. The encoded protein is CASSPKVGTGGLQPQHF. This sequence joins TRBV11-2 and TRBJ1-5, with 12 bases fitting TRBD1. Trimming removed 5 bases from V and 7 bases from J; junction bases left unmatched: 12. The CDR3 covers 17 residues. Germline V gene sequence: CDR1 SGHAT, CDR2 FQNNGV.

This chain joins TRBV6-5 and TRBJ2-5; 13 bases align to TRBD2. CDR1 is MNHEY, CDR2 SVGAGI, per germline. J gave up 7 bases and V 9 bases, and 8 bases lay outside the gene matches. This CDR3 region has 14 residues. CDR3 DNA sequence: TGTGCCAGTACCGGGACTAGCGGGGAAGGGACCCAGTACTTC. It is translated as CASTGTSGEGTQYF.

V is TRBV6-5 and J is TRBJ1-4, with D perhaps matching TRBD1 (5 bases). V was trimmed by 9 bases and J by 3 bases, leaving 17 bases between them. Germline V gene data show CDR1 as MNHEY and CDR2 as SVGAGI. The CDR3 covers 15 residues. This chain's CDR3 is CASPHRGFANEKLFF. CDR3 DNA sequence: TGTGCCAGTCCCCATAGGGGCTTTGCTAATGAAAAACTGTTTTTT.

The chain couples TRBV5-1 to TRBJ2-5; perhaps TRBD2 as D (6 bases). Trimming stripped 3 bases from V and 1 base from J, with 10 bases between. The CDR3 length is 14 residues. The germline V gene has CDR1 SGHRS and CDR2 YFSETQ. DNA of the CDR3: TGCGCCAGCAGCTCGGGAGCGCCCCAAGAGACCCAGTACTTC. Translation: CASSSGAPQETQYF.

The CDR3 DNA reads TGCGCCAGCAGCTCTGGTATGACAGGGGCCGGGGAGCTGTTTTTT. Its protein product is CASSSGMTGAGELFF. V gene TRBV5-1 combines with J gene TRBJ2-2; 8 positions agree with TRBD1. CDR1 is SGHRS, CDR2 YFSETQ, per germline. V gave up 3 bases and J gave up 6 bases; unmatched junction bases: 7. CDR3 length: 15 amino acids.